Listed here is a single T cell receptor (beta chain). This clone appeared a few times. The clone's antigen remains unknown. No base qualities exist here, and no much larger clone lies one base off it. The source of the sample is a study of blood T cell repertoires in COVID-19 (dated by TCRdb to 2019 to 2021). Study-wide context: Samples covering the acute and convalescent phases of COVID-19 were provided by collaborators in the United States, Italy and Spain. The material from the prospective study consisted of cDNA or gDNA derived from T cells, B-cell-depleted T cells, or PBMCs. Deeply sampled blood TCRbeta repertoires from subjects exposed to, actively infected with, or recovered from COVID-19 were included in the dataset. The repertoires were made available in a free public database intended to serve as a resource for research on the immune response to SARS-CoV-2. The samples were drawn from the first 160 participants of the ongoing ImmuneRACE study and from 950 to 1,500 subjects provided by 6 global collaborators. The sample metadata nearly always contained a de-identified subject ID, COVID-19 status, age in years and sex. Where available, HLA class I and class II types were taken from metadata supplied by the sample provider and were not determined by assay-based typing. The paper's findings and limits, for the study overall: How much clinical and demographic metadata was included differed by source and by participant, and the metadata was provided uncurated.

Based on the germline V gene, the CDR1 and CDR2 sequences are SQVTM and ANQGSEA. The CDR3 numbers 12 residues from cysteine through phenylalanine. CDR3 DNA only is kept here, 36 bases in frame from base 1. V trim: 4 bases; J trim: 3 bases; unmatched bases: 2. Whole blood was collected in K2EDTA tubes by collaborating institutions according to the institutions' own protocols. For TCRbeta analysis, collaborator samples were shipped as frozen whole blood, as isolated PBMCs, or as DNA extracted from either sample type. TCRbeta CDR3 regions were amplified from genomic DNA using the immunoSEQ Assay, a bias-controlled multiplex PCR. As for the original processing: The number of nucleated cells in each sample was estimated from the amplification of reference gene primers within the assay. Sequence reads were collapsed and filtered to measure the absolute abundance of every unique TCRbeta CDR3 rearrangement. For each sample, productive Simpson clonality was calculated as the square root of Simpson's diversity index across productive rearrangements. TCRdb provides this immuneACCESS table in a form limited to in-frame rearrangements. Some clones are lacking; in checked studies, under half of them reflect an unresolved V gene, and why the rest are absent is not known. V, J and clone size are those of that table, while D and trimming were read from the DNA. The table for this sample lists fewer than 200,000 clones; around 87% of them were counted only once. Of the sample, about 2.6% is held by the ten largest clones.

The specimen sequenced was peripheral blood. The TCR sequence derives from a middle-aged man with active or convalescent COVID-19. The chain employs TRBV29-1 and TRBJ1-2; 7 bases in between match TRBD1. Here the CDR3 is given as CSVGTGDYGYTF. The bases read TGCAGCGTTGGCACAGGGGACTATGGCTACACCTTC.